Listed below are T cell receptor beta chains from one sample, sequenced in a study of T cell changes during pregnancy in multiple sclerosis. Assay used: immunoSEQ multiplex PCR; TCRdb lists only in-frame clones, some missing. The sample consists of 100,000 to 140,000 clones, about 90% of them appearing once. Sequencing used peripheral blood, obtained in the third trimester of pregnancy. These receptors originate from a female donor in good health, enrolled as a control in a pregnancy study. Each CDR3 is given with its conserved first and last residue. A D gene is named only where the DNA matches it firmly. Clone size is not always given. Where it is, it says once, few, many or a class for expanded clones.

clone_size	v_call	j_call	d_call	cdr3_aa	cdr3_nt
.	TRBV5-4	TRBJ2-7	.	CASSLGSDSDSYEQYF	TGTGCCAGCAGCTTAGGATCGGACAGCGATTCCTACGAGCAGTACTTC
.	TRBV6-1	TRBJ2-1	.	CASSFTGIDEQFF	TGTGCCAGCAGTTTTACAGGAATCGATGAGCAGTTCTTC
.	TRBV5-6	TRBJ1-1	.	CASSLRYSTEAFF	TGTGCCAGCAGCTTGAGGTACAGCACTGAAGCTTTCTTT
.	TRBV7-9	TRBJ1-1	TRBD1	CASSLVDRGVTEAFF	TGTGCCAGCAGCTTAGTAGACAGGGGAGTCACTGAAGCTTTCTTT
once	TRBV27	TRBJ2-5	TRBD1	CASSYRGEETQYF	TGTGCCAGCAGCTACAGGGGGGAAGAGACCCAGTACTTC
once	TRBV4-3	TRBJ2-7	.	CASSQWRTYEQYF	TGCGCCAGCAGCCAGTGGAGGACCTACGAGCAGTACTTC
.	TRBV6-1	TRBJ1-2	.	CASSGSLVAGARYGYTF	TGTGCCAGCAGTGGAAGCCTGGTGGCAGGGGCTCGCTATGGCTACACCTTC
.	TRBV18	TRBJ2-5	TRBD1	CASSLRQGRETQYF	TGTGCCAGCTCACTTAGACAGGGACGAGAGACCCAGTACTTC
.	TRBV7-2	TRBJ1-6	TRBD1	CASSLVERTGVYNSPLHF	TGTGCCAGCAGCTTAGTCGAGCGGACAGGCGTATATAATTCACCCCTCCACTTT
.	TRBV4-3	TRBJ2-6	.	CASSQVFSGTGANVLTF	TGCGCCAGCAGCCAAGTCTTTTCAGGGACTGGGGCCAACGTCCTGACTTTC
.	TRBV19	TRBJ1-2	.	CASSTSTGRIYGYTF	TGTGCCAGTAGTACCTCGACAGGTCGAATCTATGGCTACACCTTC
.	TRBV4-3	TRBJ2-2	TRBD1	CASSQAMHRGNTGELFF	TGCGCCAGCAGCCAAGCCATGCACAGGGGAAACACCGGGGAGCTGTTTTTT
.	TRBV4-1	TRBJ1-6	.	CASSQDLLAENNSPLHF	TGCGCCAGCAGCCAAGATCTCTTGGCAGAAAACAATTCACCCCTCCACTTT
.	TRBV2	TRBJ1-4	.	CASSEYRVDEKLFF	TGTGCCAGCAGTGAATACAGGGTAGATGAAAAACTGTTTTTT
.	TRBV2	TRBJ2-6	.	CAKSPSGANVLTF	TGTGCCAAGAGTCCATCTGGGGCCAACGTCCTGACTTTC
few	TRBV30	TRBJ1-4	TRBD1	CAWTEWTGSREKLFF	TGTGCCTGGACTGAATGGACAGGTTCGAGAGAAAAACTGTTTTTT
once	TRBV30	TRBJ1-1	TRBD1	CAWRRQGNTEAFF	TGTGCCTGGCGTAGACAGGGGAACACTGAAGCTTTCTTT
.	TRBV30	TRBJ1-2	.	CAWSSGGDDYGYTF	TGTGCCTGGAGTTCTGGGGGCGACGACTATGGCTACACCTTC
.	TRBV15	TRBJ2-3	TRBD1	CATSTRTGGTDTQYF	TGTGCCACCAGCACCCGGACAGGGGGCACAGATACGCAGTATTTT
.	TRBV4-3	TRBJ2-3	TRBD2	CASSQERLAGGPRLYF	TGCGCCAGCAGCCAAGAACGGCTAGCGGGGGGGCCTCGATTGTATTTT
.	TRBV7-8	TRBJ2-1	.	CASSLEGGDYNEQFF	TGTGCCAGCAGCTTAGAGGGCGGGGATTACAATGAGCAGTTCTTC
few	TRBV6-5	TRBJ1-1	TRBD1	CASRSEGTVPAFF	TGTGCCAGCAGGTCTGAAGGGACAGTGCCCGCTTTCTTT
.	TRBV7-6	TRBJ2-7	.	CASSVGGSPHSYEQYF	TGTGCCAGCAGCGTCGGGGGATCCCCTCACTCCTACGAGCAGTACTTC
.	TRBV10-3	TRBJ2-7	TRBD1	CAISISGTGGSPREQYF	TGTGCCATCAGTATTTCCGGGACAGGGGGCTCCCCTCGGGAGCAGTACTTC
few	TRBV5-5	TRBJ1-4	.	CASSLVATGAEKLFF	TGTGCCAGCAGCTTGGTCGCGACAGGCGCTGAAAAACTGTTTTTT
once	TRBV19	TRBJ1-6	.	CASSITRVSGSPLHF	TGTGCCAGTAGTATAACCAGGGTATCAGGTTCACCCCTCCACTTT
.	TRBV5-6	TRBJ2-5	.	CASSLGGEETQYF	TGTGCCAGCAGCTTGGGGGGGGAAGAGACCCAGTACTTC
.	TRBV7-6	TRBJ2-2	.	CASSFDTSREGELFF	TGTGCCAGCAGCTTTGATACTTCTCGGGAGGGGGAGCTGTTTTTT
.	TRBV21-1	TRBJ1-2	.	CASSKFDSNYGYTF	TGTGCCAGCAGCAAGTTCGACTCGAACTATGGCTACACCTTC
.	TRBV2	TRBJ1-5	TRBD1	CASGQTGGTSQPQHF	TGTGCCAGCGGTCAGACAGGGGGGACGTCTCAGCCCCAGCATTTT
.	TRBV30	TRBJ2-3	.	CAWRLGTRPSPTQYF	TGTGCCTGGAGATTAGGGACAAGACCCTCTCCAACGCAGTATTTT
.	TRBV4-1	TRBJ2-1	.	CASSQNEDRLGPYNEQFF	TGCGCCAGCAGCCAAAACGAGGACAGATTAGGACCGTACAATGAGCAGTTCTTC
.	TRBV5-1	TRBJ2-2	TRBD2	CASSLAASGDTGELFF	TGCGCCAGCAGCTTGGCGGCTAGCGGGGACACCGGGGAGCTGTTTTTT
.	TRBV19	TRBJ2-7	TRBD1	CASSIIWDRGEVEQYF	TGTGCCAGTAGTATAATTTGGGACAGGGGAGAAGTCGAGCAGTACTTC
.	TRBV18	TRBJ1-1	TRBD1	CASSRQGDTEAFF	TGTGCCAGCTCACGTCAGGGGGACACTGAAGCTTTCTTT
.	TRBV6-6	TRBJ1-5	.	CASSRGGLEQRQPQHF	TGTGCCAGCAGTAGGGGGGGGTTGGAGCAGCGTCAGCCCCAGCATTTT